This record covers a single TCR beta chain. Its antigen is as yet unknown. Only in-frame clones appear in the TCRdb table, and some are missing; sequencing was by immunoSEQ multiplex PCR. Altogether tens of thousands of clones are present, under 90% being singletons, with the ten largest covering roughly 4.4%. Trimming pared 3 bases from V and 0 bases from J, leaving 9 bases between. The CDR3 loop spans 14 amino acids. CDR1 and CDR2 (germline): SGHAT, FQNNGV. The data are from a study of OX40 agonist ivuxolimab in advanced cancers. Study in general: The dose of intravenous ivuxolimab that patients received every 2 weeks ranged from 0.01 to 10 mg/kg. Patients undergoing dose escalation presented with hepatocellular carcinoma, melanoma, renal cell or head and neck cancer. Study-level points and caveats: At 0.1 to 3.0 mg/kg, CD4+ and CD8+ blood T cells expanded clonally by week 6.

Sequencing was performed on CD4+ or CD8+ T cells sorted from blood, taken in a trial of the OX40 agonist ivuxolimab. The clonotype originates from an adult with an advanced solid tumor such as melanoma, head and neck, liver or kidney cancer. The rearrangement links TRBV11-2 to TRBJ2-7, with D uncertain. In nucleotides, the CDR3 is TGTGCCAGCAGCTTCCCCCTCGGCTCCTACGAGCAGTACTTC. Encoded protein: CASSFPLGSYEQYF.